These 31 T cell receptor beta chains originate from one sample sequenced in a study of cytomegalovirus exposure and HLA in healthy donors. This PCR relied on a set of 60 Vbeta primers and 13 Jbeta primers. Clones were read by immunoSEQ multiplex PCR, and TCRdb kept only the in-frame ones, dropping some. The sample consists of roughly 170,000 clones, 76% of them appearing once. Sequencing was carried out using PBMCs. The source of these receptors is a female donor in good health and CMV-seronegative.

The chain has TRBV20-1 and TRBJ2-1; D not certain. The CDR3 contains 11 residues. Per germline, CDR1 DFQATT and CDR2 SNEGSKA (reference sequence). V lost 6 bases, J lost 5 bases, and 8 bases lay in between. In DNA form, the CDR3 reads TGCAGTGCCACTAAAAACAATGAGCAGTTCTTC. Translated, it gives CSATKNNEQFF.

This rearrangement joins TRBV5-4 to TRBJ2-3; tentative D call: TRBD1 (5 bases). The CDR3 has 13 amino acids. The germline gives CDR1 SGHNT, CDR2 YYREEE (reference sequence). With 6 bases removed from V and 3 bases from J, the gap between germline ends came to 11 bases. CDR3 nucleotide sequence: TGTGCCAGCACGGCAGGGCCAACAGATACGCAGTATTTT. It encodes CASTAGPTDTQYF.

This chain uses TRBV6-1 with TRBJ1-2; D perhaps matches TRBD1 (5 bases). V lost 6 bases and J 5 bases, leaving 13 bases between the germline ends. The CDR3 has 13 amino acids. The germline V gene has CDR1 MNHNS and CDR2 SASEGT. The CDR3 DNA reads as TGTGCCAGCAGCGCCGGGGGGTTGTATGGCTACACCTTC. Protein product: CASSAGGLYGYTF.

The chain employs TRBV5-4 and TRBJ2-3, with TRBD2 matching over 13 bases. V lost 1 base to trimming and J lost 2 bases; unmatched junction nucleotides: 4. Germline values: CDR1 SGHNT, CDR2 YYREEE (reference sequence). The CDR3 is made up of 17 amino acids. This CDR3 is CASSLRLAGGYTDTQYF. DNA of the CDR3: TGTGCCAGCAGCTTGAGACTAGCGGGGGGATACACAGATACGCAGTATTTT.

The gene calls are TRBV28 and TRBJ1-2, with D perhaps TRBD1 (6 bases). The CDR3 spans 14 residues. Germline-derived CDR1 and CDR2 are MDHEN and SYDVKM. Trimming removed 7 bases from V and 10 bases from J, with 22 bases in between. The DNA of the CDR3 is TGTGCCAGCACCAAACCGGCACACAGGGCGGCCTACACCTTC. It specifies CASTKPAHRAAYTF.

The rearrangement uses TRBV27 and TRBJ2-4; 8 bases align to TRBD1. There are 16 residues in the CDR3. Looked up from germline, CDR1 is MNHEY and CDR2 is SMNVEV (reference sequence). Trimming removed 8 bases from V and 0 bases from J; junction bases left unmatched: 9. The CDR3 reads CASSKTTGAAKNIQYF. CDR3 DNA: TGTGCCAGCTCGAAGACGACAGGGGCAGCCAAAAACATTCAGTACTTC.

This chain connects TRBV7-2 to TRBJ2-7; 7 bases map to TRBD1. In germline, CDR1 is SGHTA, CDR2 FQGNSA. The CDR3 has 13 residues. J gave up 5 bases and V 2 bases, and 3 bases lay outside the gene matches. DNA for the CDR3: TGTGCCAGCAGCTTAACAGGGGCCCACGAGCAGTACTTC. Translated: CASSLTGAHEQYF.

This clone showed up just a few times. The V gene is TRBV4-3, the J gene TRBJ1-1; a weak D match, TRBD1 (6 bases). The CDR3 length is 13 residues. Germline lookup yields CDR1 LGHNA and CDR2 YSLEER. The V and J ends lost 4 bases and 3 bases respectively, with 9 bases between them. The CDR3 spells CASSPPGDTEAFF. As DNA, the CDR3 is TGCGCCAGCAGCCCACCAGGGGACACTGAAGCTTTCTTT.

The chain is built from TRBV7-9 and TRBJ1-2; TRBD1 aligns across 10 bases. With V trimmed by 5 bases and J by 7 bases, 10 bases remained unmatched. The CDR3 is made up of 15 amino acids. Germline CDR1 reads SEHNR; CDR2 reads FQNEAQ (reference sequence). The CDR3 coding sequence is TGTGCCAGCAGCGCAAGGACAGGGGGAGTTGGTGGCTACACCTTC. This translates into CASSARTGGVGGYTF.

The gene calls are TRBV9 and TRBJ2-5, with TRBD2 matching over 11 bases. CDR3 length: 16 amino acids. V dropped 5 bases and J dropped 1; count of bases not matched to a gene: 7. Germline V gene lookup returns CDR1 SGDLS and CDR2 YYNGEE. CDR3 nucleotides: TGTGCCAGCAGTCCTGGACTAGCGGGCACCCAAGAGACCCAGTACTTC. The encoded protein is CASSPGLAGTQETQYF.

The chain uses TRBV19 and TRBJ1-1; 8 nucleotides line up with TRBD1. Germline V gene data show CDR1 as LNHDA and CDR2 as SQIVND (reference sequence). Trimming removed 4 bases from V and 1 base from J; junction bases left unmatched: 5. CDR3 length: 15 residues. Written as DNA, the CDR3 is TGTGCCAGTAGTACGACAGGGGTCGGGAACACTGAAGCTTTCTTT. This sequence encodes CASSTTGVGNTEAFF.

CDR3 coding DNA: TGCGCCAGCAGCTCTAGACAGGGAATCGTAGGCAATCAGCCCCAGCATTTT. It codes for CASSSRQGIVGNQPQHF. The chain links TRBV5-1 to TRBJ1-5, with TRBD1 matching over 7 bases. The CDR3 is 17 amino acids. V lost 3 bases to trimming and J lost 2 bases; unmatched junction nucleotides: 11. Germline CDR1 is SGHRS and CDR2 is YFSETQ.

The V call is TRBV7-7, the J call TRBJ2-1; D possibly corresponds to TRBD1 (6 bases). The V gene's germline CDR1 is SSHAT and CDR2 FNYEAQ (reference sequence). The ends were cut back, 5 bases at V and 5 bases at J, with 10 bases in the middle. The CDR3 contains 13 residues. The CDR3 sequence: CASSVDRDNEQFF. DNA of the CDR3: TGTGCCAGCAGCGTGGACAGAGACAATGAGCAGTTCTTC.

The J gene is TRBJ2-4, the V gene TRBV5-6; 7 bases agree with TRBD1. The germline V gene has CDR1 SGHDT and CDR2 YYEEEE. V was pared by 0 bases and J by 0 bases, with 9 bases of the junction left unmatched. This CDR3 spans 18 amino acids. CDR3 in DNA: TGTGCCAGCAGCTTGGCCGCCCGGGACAGCCTAGCCAAAAACATTCAGTACTTC. Protein: CASSLAARDSLAKNIQYF.

The V and J genes are TRBV5-1 and TRBJ2-5, with D hard to call. This CDR3 is built from 11 residues. CDR1 and CDR2 (germline): SGHRS, YFSETQ. V dropped 6 bases and J dropped 5 bases, with 8 bases sitting between them. The CDR3 nucleotides read TGCGCCAGCACCTCCGGGGAGACCCAGTACTTC. Translating it yields CASTSGETQYF.

V and J are TRBV7-2 and TRBJ1-1; the D is unclear. This CDR3 is built from 12 residues. The V gene lost 1 base and the J gene lost 10 bases, with 10 bases spanning the gap. Germline lookup yields CDR1 SGHTA and CDR2 FQGNSA. This CDR3 reads CASSLVVLGAFF. The CDR3 bases are TGTGCCAGCAGCTTAGTAGTCCTTGGAGCTTTCTTT.

The table lists this clone with a count of one. V and J are TRBV27 and TRBJ2-7; D ambiguous. The CDR3 runs 15 residues. The V gene lost 2 bases and the J gene lost 0 bases, with 11 bases spanning the gap. Germline V gives CDR1 MNHEY, CDR2 SMNVEV (reference sequence). The CDR3 here is CASSLGFSLSYEQYF. The CDR3 DNA reads as TGTGCCAGCAGTTTAGGCTTTAGCCTCTCCTACGAGCAGTACTTC.

J is TRBJ2-1 and V is TRBV5-1; weak D call: TRBD2 (6 bases). V was clipped by 4 bases and J by 9 bases, with 23 bases between them. The CDR3 is 16 amino acids. Germline values: CDR1 SGHRS, CDR2 YFSETQ. The CDR3 protein is CASSPFRGLMRGEQFF. In DNA, the CDR3 is TGCGCCAGCAGCCCTTTTAGGGGACTCATGCGGGGTGAGCAGTTCTTC.

This clone showed up just once. The gene calls are TRBV19 and TRBJ2-1, with 7 bases matching TRBD2. Germline loops: CDR1 LNHDA, CDR2 SQIVND (reference sequence). V dropped 3 bases and J dropped 2; count of bases not matched to a gene: 7. The CDR3 loop spans 16 amino acids. The CDR3 sequence is CASSIRAGPTYNEQFF. CDR3 nucleotide sequence: TGTGCCAGTAGTATCAGAGCGGGACCCACCTACAATGAGCAGTTCTTC.

The J gene is TRBJ2-1, the V gene TRBV11-3, with TRBD1 matching over 7 bases. Looked up from germline, CDR1 is SGHNT and CDR2 is YENEEA. The junction had 3 bases not matched to a gene; V was cut back by 3 bases and J by 7 bases. This CDR3 region has 13 residues. In DNA, the CDR3 is TGTGCCAGCAGCTTTTCACAGGGGAATGAGCAGTTCTTC. This gives the protein CASSFSQGNEQFF.

As DNA, the CDR3 is TGTGCCAGCAGCTTGCGGGGGGAAACTGAAGCTTTCTTT. Translation: CASSLRGETEAFF. The V gene is TRBV5-8, the J gene TRBJ1-1, with a weak D call TRBD1 (5 bases). Deletions cut 1 base from V and 5 bases from J, with 9 bases between. This CDR3 region has 13 residues. Germline-derived CDR1 and CDR2 are SGHTS and YDEGEE.

The J gene is TRBJ2-3, the V gene TRBV7-9; TRBD1 is a possible D gene (5 bases). The CDR3 length is 15 residues. Germline V gene lookup returns CDR1 SEHNR and CDR2 FQNEAQ (reference sequence). Trimming removed 5 bases at V and 4 bases at J, with 16 bases between. CDR3 coding DNA: TGTGCCAGCAGCCCCCGACTTTCGACAGCAGATACGCAGTATTTT. Translation: CASSPRLSTADTQYF.

The chain has TRBV6-6 and TRBJ2-3; the match to TRBD2 covers 9 bases. This CDR3 is built from 16 residues. From germline, CDR1 is MNHNY and CDR2 SVGAGI (reference sequence). Trimming cost V 4 bases and J 4 bases; bases outside gene matches: 9. The CDR3 protein is CASSLTLAGAADTQYF. The CDR3 coding sequence is TGTGCCAGCAGTTTGACCTTAGCGGGAGCTGCAGATACGCAGTATTTT.

The V and J genes are TRBV29-1 and TRBJ2-1, with TRBD1 matching 10 bases. The V gene end was trimmed by 8 bases and the J gene end by 0 bases; junction bases not matched to a gene: 16. Germline assignment: CDR1 SQVTM and CDR2 ANQGSEA. The CDR3 contains 18 residues. The CDR3 DNA sequence: TGCAGCATCCTGACAGGGGGCTGGGTCCTTAGCTCCTACAATGAGCAGTTCTTC. Residues: CSILTGGWVLSSYNEQFF.

V and J are TRBV6-5 and TRBJ2-1; no reliable D call. From germline, CDR1 is MNHEY and CDR2 SVGAGI. V was trimmed by 0 bases and J by 5 bases, leaving 8 bases between them. CDR3 size: 14 residues. The CDR3 nucleotides are TGTGCCAGCAGTTACTCGGGCAGTCACAATGAGCAGTTCTTC. Protein sequence: CASSYSGSHNEQFF.

On this clone: At one end, the junction sequence differs from germline, possibly due to a read error. The rearrangement uses TRBV5-4 and TRBJ1-1, with TRBD1 matching 8 bases. The CDR3 runs 15 residues. Germline V gene lookup returns CDR1 SGHNT and CDR2 YYREEE (reference sequence). CDR3 region: CASSLAIGQGFCQVF. CDR3 in DNA: TGTGCCAGCAGCTTGGCTATCGGACAGGGATTCTGTCAAGTCTTT.

This sequence joins TRBV5-1 and TRBJ1-5; TRBD1 matches at 7 bases. Losses at the gene ends were 4 bases for V and 5 bases for J; bases not matched to a gene: 6. Per the germline V gene, CDR1 is SGHRS and CDR2 is YFSETQ. The CDR3 sequence is 14 residues long. The CDR3, as DNA: TGCGCCAGCAGCCGTCGACAGGGCGATCAGCCCCAGCATTTT. Residues: CASSRRQGDQPQHF.

This clone turned up a few times. The junction differs from germline at one of its ends, possibly a read error. In nucleotides, the CDR3 is TGTGCCTGGAGTGTACTGGGGGCTAGCGGGAGGACCTCTGGGGCCAACGGCCTGACTTTC. Translation gives CAWSVLGASGRTSGANGLTF. The chain has TRBV30 and TRBJ2-6; 11 bases map to TRBD2. Germline-derived CDR1 and CDR2 are GTSNPN and SVGIG (reference sequence). This CDR3 is built from 20 residues.

About this clone itself: Different DNA sequences within this sample yield the same CDR3. This chain joins TRBV28 and TRBJ2-1, with 13 bases identical to TRBD2. The V gene end was trimmed by 6 bases and the J gene end by 7 bases; junction bases not matched to a gene: 12. Germline-derived CDR1 and CDR2 are MDHEN and SYDVKM. This CDR3 spans 17 amino acids. The CDR3 reads CASREATSGRLGNEQFF. The DNA for the CDR3 is TGTGCCAGCAGGGAGGCGACTAGCGGGAGGTTAGGTAATGAGCAGTTCTTC.

This clone was counted a single time. This rearrangement joins TRBV27 to TRBJ2-7; 8 bases map to TRBD1. CDR1 is MNHEY, CDR2 SMNVEV, per germline (reference sequence). CDR3 length: 13 amino acids. V shed 10 bases and J 1 base; nucleotides not matched to a gene: 6. The CDR3 region has the DNA TGTGCCACCCAGGGGGCCTCGTCCTACGAGCAGTACTTC. It specifies CATQGASSYEQYF.

This clone has more than one count but fewer than ten. The gene calls are TRBV25-1 and TRBJ1-2; TRBD1 matches 7 bases. Germline V gene data show CDR1 as MGHDK and CDR2 as SYGVNS. The junction had 15 bases not matched to a gene; V was cut back by 6 bases and J by 8 bases. The CDR3 extends over 15 amino acids. CDR3 sequence (DNA): TGTGCCAGCAGCCCAGGGGGTCGTCAGGGTTCGGGCTACACCTTC. Translated: CASSPGGRQGSGYTF.